The clone carrying this T cell receptor beta chain was counted a few times. Its matching antigen is unknown. The CDR3 runs 15 residues. Germline loops: CDR1 MNHNY, CDR2 SVGAGI (reference sequence). Trimming took 0 bases from V and 4 from J; bases not matched to a gene: 4. The data were obtained in a study of beta chain features in type 1 diabetes. At the level of the study: All samples together contributed some 100,000,000 sorted cells for examination.

Findings and limits, study-wide: Patients and controls would be equally affected if PCR favored shorter templates. Insertion counts at VDJ junctions were lower in type 1 diabetes patients, who also showed more deletions there. When cDNA is sequenced, cells with high TCR expression could be over-represented.

Isolated RNA was reverse transcribed in full, so expressed TCRB transcripts were sequenced. Measured with immunoSEQ multiplex PCR; TCRdb has only the in-frame clones, and not every one. Among about 930,000 clones, 15% to 20% were seen once, and the ten largest hold about 0.02%. This sequence was found in a woman aged 18-29 years in good health. Source material: naive CD4+ T cells from blood. V usage is TRBV6-6 and J usage is TRBJ1-1; 8 bases are a match to TRBD1. The CDR3 region is CASSYSIQGVTEAFF. The CDR3 DNA sequence: TGTGCCAGCAGTTACTCGATACAGGGGGTCACTGAAGCTTTCTTT.